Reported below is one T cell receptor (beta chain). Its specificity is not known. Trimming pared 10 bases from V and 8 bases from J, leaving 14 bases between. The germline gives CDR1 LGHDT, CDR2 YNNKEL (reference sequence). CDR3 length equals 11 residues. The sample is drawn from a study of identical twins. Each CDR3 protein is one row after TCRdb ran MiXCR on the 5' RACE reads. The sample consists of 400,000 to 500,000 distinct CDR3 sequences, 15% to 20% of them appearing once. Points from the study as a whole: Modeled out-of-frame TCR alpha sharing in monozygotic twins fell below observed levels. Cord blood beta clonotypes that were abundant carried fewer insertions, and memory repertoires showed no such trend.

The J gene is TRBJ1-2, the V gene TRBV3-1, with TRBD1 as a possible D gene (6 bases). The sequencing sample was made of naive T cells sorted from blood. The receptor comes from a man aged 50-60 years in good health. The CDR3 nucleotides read TGTGCCACCACAGGGAATCGAGGCTACACCTTC. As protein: CATTGNRGYTF.